The rows below give T cell receptor beta chains drawn from one sample of a study of blood T cell repertoires in COVID-19. Only in-frame clones appear in the TCRdb table, and some are missing; sequencing was by immunoSEQ multiplex PCR. The repertoire holds tens of thousands of clones, with 70% to 90% as singletons. Sequencing used peripheral blood. All receptors derive from a man aged 45-65 years with active COVID-19. Each CDR3 is given with its conserved first and last residue. D genes are given only for firm matches. Size values are once, few and many counts, or a class for expanded clones, and some rows have none.

size,V,J,D,DNA,CDR3
-,TRBV27,TRBJ2-1,-,TGTGCCAGCAGTACGATGACTCTCGCCTACAATGAGCAGTTCTTC,CASSTMTLAYNEQFF
-,TRBV27,TRBJ2-2,TRBD2,TGTGCCAGCAGGAGAACTAGCGGGACGAACACCGGGGAGCTGTTTTTT,CASRRTSGTNTGELFF
-,TRBV27,TRBJ2-1,TRBD2,TGTGCCAGCAGTTTATTAGGGAGCCGGGGGGTTAATGAGCAGTTCTTC,CASSLLGSRGVNEQFF
-,TRBV10-2,TRBJ2-7,-,TGCGCCAGCAGTGGCAGGGGCTACGAGCAGTACTTC,CASSGRGYEQYF
-,TRBV27,TRBJ2-2,-,TGTGCCAGCAGTTTAATCACAGGGAAACCCGGGGAGCTGTTTTTT,CASSLITGKPGELFF
once,TRBV5-4,TRBJ1-5,-,TGTGCCAGCAGCTTGGACAGGGCTAATCAGCCCCAGCATTTT,CASSLDRANQPQHF
-,TRBV5-3,TRBJ1-5,TRBD1,TGTGCCAGAAGCTTGGGGGACAGGGAGAAAGGGTATAGCAATCAGCCCCAGCATTTT,CARSLGDREKGYSNQPQHF
-,TRBV12-2,TRBJ2-7,-,TGTGCAAGTCGCTTAGGTGGCTCAGCGCGCGATTCCTACGAGCAGTACTTC,CASRLGGSARDSYEQYF
-,TRBV11-2,TRBJ1-2,TRBD1,TGTGCCAGCAGCTCCACCTTGAGGGACAGCTATGGCTACACCTTC,CASSSTLRDSYGYTF
-,TRBV9,TRBJ2-2,TRBD2,TGTGCCAGCAGCGTAGCTTCACTAGCGGACAACACCGGGGAGCTGTTTTTT,CASSVASLADNTGELFF
once,TRBV11-3,TRBJ2-7,-,TGTGCCAGCAGCTTAGATTTAGTCGCCGAGCAGTACTTC,CASSLDLVAEQYF
few,TRBV3-1/TRBV3-2,TRBJ1-3,-,TGTGCCAGCAGCCCCCACCGGACAGCGTCAAACACCATATATTTT,CASSPHRTASNTIYF
-,TRBV9,TRBJ2-5,TRBD2,TGTGCCAGCAGCGTAGGGGTCCTAGCGGGGGTACAAGAGACCCAGTACTTC,CASSVGVLAGVQETQYF
-,TRBV7-2,TRBJ2-1,-,TGTGCCAGCAGCTTAGGGCCGCGGAATGAGCAGTTCTTC,CASSLGPRNEQFF
few,TRBV30,TRBJ2-7,-,TGTGCCTGGAGTAATTATCAGGGCTACGAGCAGTACTTC,CAWSNYQGYEQYF
-,TRBV9,TRBJ2-1,TRBD2,TGTGCCAGCAGCGTTTCGGGGGGCTCCTACAATGAGCAGTTCTTC,CASSVSGGSYNEQFF
-,TRBV3-1/TRBV3-2,TRBJ2-3,TRBD2,TGTGCCAGCAGCCAACTCCGGGGGGGGTGGACAGATACGCAGTATTTT,CASSQLRGGWTDTQYF
-,TRBV5-1,TRBJ2-1,TRBD1,TGCGCCAGCAGCAGGGACAGGGTCAATGAGCAGTTCTTC,CASSRDRVNEQFF
-,TRBV10-1,TRBJ1-2,TRBD1,TGCGCCAGCAGGGTGAAGGGACAGGGGCCTGGTTGGAATGGCTACACCTTC,CASRVKGQGPGWNGYTF
-,TRBV10-3,TRBJ2-7,-,TGTGCCATGGGGGGTAGGGTCTCCTACGAGCAGTACTTC,CAMGGRVSYEQYF
-,TRBV7-9,TRBJ2-5,-,TGTGCCAGCAGCCCGCTACAGGGTACCCAAGAGACCCAGTACTTC,CASSPLQGTQETQYF
-,TRBV29-1,TRBJ1-2,TRBD1,TGCAGCGCGAAACGGATGGGACAGACTAGCGATGGCTACACCTTC,CSAKRMGQTSDGYTF
-,TRBV4-2,TRBJ2-3,TRBD2,TGTGCCAGCAGCCCGACTAGCGGGGGCGACCTTTATACGCAGTATTTT,CASSPTSGGDLYTQYF
-,TRBV7-9,TRBJ2-5,-,TGTGCCAGCAGCTTGTACAGGGCCCAAGAGACCCAGTACTTC,CASSLYRAQETQYF
-,TRBV5-1,TRBJ2-5,TRBD1,TGCGCCAGCAGCTTGGGGGGACAGGGCCAAGAGACCCAGTACTTC,CASSLGGQGQETQYF
-,TRBV5-6,TRBJ2-7,-,TGTGCCAGCAGCACGGGGGCCTACGAGCAGTACTTC,CASSTGAYEQYF
-,TRBV6-2/TRBV6-3,TRBJ2-4,TRBD1,TGTGCCAGCAGTCCCCTAGCCCCCACCGGACAGGGCGGCAAAAACATTCAGTACTTC,CASSPLAPTGQGGKNIQYF
-,TRBV4-1,TRBJ2-1,TRBD2,TGCGCCAGCAGCCACGCTAGCGGAGCGACCCAAGGTGAGCAGTTCTTC,CASSHASGATQGEQFF
-,TRBV7-9,TRBJ1-2,TRBD1,TGTGCCAGCAGCCCTCTTCAGACAGGGGGCGCGGGTGGCTACACCTTC,CASSPLQTGGAGGYTF
-,TRBV2,TRBJ2-3,-,TGTGCCAGCAGTGACGGGAGCGGAACCACAGATACGCAGTATTTT,CASSDGSGTTDTQYF
-,TRBV19,TRBJ1-2,-,TGTGCCAGTAGTGCCGCCGGGACACCGTACTATGGCTACACCTTC,CASSAAGTPYYGYTF